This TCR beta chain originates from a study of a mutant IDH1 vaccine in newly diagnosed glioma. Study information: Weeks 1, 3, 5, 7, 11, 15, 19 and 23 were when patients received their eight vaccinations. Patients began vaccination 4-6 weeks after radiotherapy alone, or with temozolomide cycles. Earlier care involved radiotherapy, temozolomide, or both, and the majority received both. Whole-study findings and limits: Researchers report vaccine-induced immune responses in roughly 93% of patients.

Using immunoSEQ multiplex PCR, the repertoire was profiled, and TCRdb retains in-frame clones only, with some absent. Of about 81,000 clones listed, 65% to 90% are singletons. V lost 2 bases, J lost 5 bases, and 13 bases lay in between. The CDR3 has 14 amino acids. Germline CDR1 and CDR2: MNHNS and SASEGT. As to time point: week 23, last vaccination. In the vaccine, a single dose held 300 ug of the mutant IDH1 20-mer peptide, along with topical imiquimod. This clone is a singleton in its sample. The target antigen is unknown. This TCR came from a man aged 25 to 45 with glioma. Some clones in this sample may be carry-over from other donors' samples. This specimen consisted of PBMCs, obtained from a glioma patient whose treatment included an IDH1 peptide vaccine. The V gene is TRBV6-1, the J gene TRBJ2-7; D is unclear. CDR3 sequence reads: CASSEWYPADEQYF. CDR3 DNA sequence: TGTGCCAGCAGTGAATGGTACCCCGCCGACGAGCAGTACTTC.